Sequencing of this T cell receptor (beta chain) was carried out in a study of blood T cell repertoires in COVID-19. Turning to the study itself: COVID-19 samples, acute and convalescent, were from the United States, Italy and Spain. PBMCs, B-cell-depleted T cells, or T cells provided the cDNA or gDNA that made up the material.

Original data processing: Amplified reference gene primers provided the basis for estimating nucleated cell counts. Produced via immunoSEQ multiplex PCR; TCRdb's table is partial and in-frame only. The DNA was the basis for D and trimming; V, J and clone size are from that table. The repertoire consists of 60,000 to 90,000 clones, with around 80% occurring once and the leading ten covering around 24%. Trimming removed 4 bases from V and 10 bases from J; junction bases left unmatched: 6. CDR3 length: 13 amino acids. Per the germline V gene, CDR1 is SGHTS and CDR2 is YDEGEE. The table lists this clone with a count of one.

The receptor was isolated from a woman in her forties or fifties with acute or convalescent COVID-19. The genes are TRBV5-8 and TRBJ1-2; TRBD1 matches at 11 bases. Specimen: peripheral blood. CDR3 protein: CASSPDRGLAYTF. The CDR3 region has the DNA TGTGCCAGCAGCCCGGACAGGGGGCTTGCCTACACCTTC.